This T cell receptor beta chain was profiled in a study of cytomegalovirus exposure and HLA in healthy donors. As regards this clone: Its antigen remains unknown.

The PCR employed 60 Vbeta primers together with 13 Jbeta primers. Repertoires were generated with immunoSEQ multiplex PCR, while TCRdb's copy carries only in-frame clones and drops some. The table shows about 230,000 clones, with around four fifths occurring only once. Study findings and constraints: Across donors, sequencing depth was assumed by presence/absence analyses to be roughly uniform. Most sequenced TCRs were rare (though some public TCRs occurred in many donors).

The sample comprised PBMCs. This receptor was obtained from a woman aged 60-75 years in good health and CMV-seropositive.

The CDR3 protein is CASSEGSDSNQPQHF. CDR3 DNA: TGCGCCAGCAGTGAGGGGAGTGATAGCAATCAGCCCCAGCATTTT. The genes are TRBV10-1 and TRBJ1-5; D call uncertain. This CDR3 is built from 15 residues. CDR1 is WNHNN and CDR2 is SYGVQD in the germline V gene (reference sequence). V lost 2 bases, J lost 0 bases, and 8 bases lay in between.